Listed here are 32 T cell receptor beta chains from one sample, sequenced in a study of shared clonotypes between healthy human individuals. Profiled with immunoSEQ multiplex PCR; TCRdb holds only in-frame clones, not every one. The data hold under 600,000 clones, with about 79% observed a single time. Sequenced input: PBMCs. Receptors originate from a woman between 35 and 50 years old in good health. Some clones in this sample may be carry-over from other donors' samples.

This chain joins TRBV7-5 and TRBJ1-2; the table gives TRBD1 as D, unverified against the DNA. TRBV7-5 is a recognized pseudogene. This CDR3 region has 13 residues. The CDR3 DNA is TGTGCCACCCGGCAGGGGGTGAACTATGGCTACACCTTC. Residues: CATRQGVNYGYTF.

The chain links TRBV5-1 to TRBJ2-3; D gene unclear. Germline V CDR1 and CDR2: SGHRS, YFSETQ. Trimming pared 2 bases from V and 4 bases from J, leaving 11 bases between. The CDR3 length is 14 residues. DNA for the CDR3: TGCGCCAGCAGCTTACGTCTTATGGCAGATACGCAGTATTTT. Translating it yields CASSLRLMADTQYF.

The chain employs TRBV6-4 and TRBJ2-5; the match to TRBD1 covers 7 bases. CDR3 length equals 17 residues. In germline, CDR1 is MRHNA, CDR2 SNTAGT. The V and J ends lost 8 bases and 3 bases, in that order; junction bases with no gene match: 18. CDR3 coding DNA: TGTGCCAGCCACCCTGACCTCGCACAGGGGACGGAAGAGACCCAGTACTTC. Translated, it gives CASHPDLAQGTEETQYF.

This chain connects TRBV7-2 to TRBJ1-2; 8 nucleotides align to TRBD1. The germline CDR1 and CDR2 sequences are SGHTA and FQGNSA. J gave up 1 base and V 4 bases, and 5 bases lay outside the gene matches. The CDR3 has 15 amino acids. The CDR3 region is CASSSRTGNNYGYTF. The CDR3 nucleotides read TGTGCCAGCAGCTCCAGGACAGGGAATAACTATGGCTACACCTTC.

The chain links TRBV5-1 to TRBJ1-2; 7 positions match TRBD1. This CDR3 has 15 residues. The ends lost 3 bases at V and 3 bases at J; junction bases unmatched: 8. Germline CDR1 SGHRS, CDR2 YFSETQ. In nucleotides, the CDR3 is TGCGCCAGCAGCTCGTACACAGGGGTGGACTATGGCTACACCTTC. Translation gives CASSSYTGVDYGYTF.

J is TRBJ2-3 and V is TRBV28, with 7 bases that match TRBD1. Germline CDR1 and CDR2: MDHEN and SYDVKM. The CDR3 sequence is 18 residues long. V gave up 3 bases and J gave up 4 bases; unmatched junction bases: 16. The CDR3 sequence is CASSFFRPARGPADTQYF. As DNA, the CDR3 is TGTGCCAGCAGTTTTTTTCGACCCGCGAGGGGGCCGGCAGATACGCAGTATTTT.

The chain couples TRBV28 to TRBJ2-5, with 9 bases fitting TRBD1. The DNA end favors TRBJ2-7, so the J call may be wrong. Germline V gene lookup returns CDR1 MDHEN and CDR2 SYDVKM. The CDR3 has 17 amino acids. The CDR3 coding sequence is TGTGCCAGCAGTTCTACCCTCGGGACAGGGAACTCCTACGAGCAGTACTTC. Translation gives CASSSTLGTGNSYEQYF.

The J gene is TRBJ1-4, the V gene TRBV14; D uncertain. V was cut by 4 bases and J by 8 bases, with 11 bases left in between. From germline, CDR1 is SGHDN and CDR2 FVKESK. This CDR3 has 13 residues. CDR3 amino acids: CASSPRVGEKLFF. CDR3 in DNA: TGTGCCAGCAGCCCTAGGGTTGGGGAAAAACTGTTTTTT.

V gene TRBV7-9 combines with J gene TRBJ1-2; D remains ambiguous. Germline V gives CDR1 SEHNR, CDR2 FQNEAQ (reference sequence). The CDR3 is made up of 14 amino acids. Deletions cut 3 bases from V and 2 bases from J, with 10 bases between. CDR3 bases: TGTGCCAGCAGCTTCCGGGAGTCCAACTATGGCTACACCTTC. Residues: CASSFRESNYGYTF.

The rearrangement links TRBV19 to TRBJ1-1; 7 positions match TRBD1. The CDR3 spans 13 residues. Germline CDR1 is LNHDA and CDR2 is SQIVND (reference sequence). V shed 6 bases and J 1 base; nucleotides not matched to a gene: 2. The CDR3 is CASRWDRNTEAFF. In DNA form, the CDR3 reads TGTGCCAGTAGATGGGACAGGAACACTGAAGCTTTCTTT. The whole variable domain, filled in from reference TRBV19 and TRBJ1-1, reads DGGITQSPKYLFRKEGQNVTLSCEQNLNHDAMYWYRQDPGQGLRLIYYSQIVNDFQKGDIAEGYSVSREKKESFPLTVTSAQKNPTAFYLCASRWDRNTEAFFGQGTRLTVV.

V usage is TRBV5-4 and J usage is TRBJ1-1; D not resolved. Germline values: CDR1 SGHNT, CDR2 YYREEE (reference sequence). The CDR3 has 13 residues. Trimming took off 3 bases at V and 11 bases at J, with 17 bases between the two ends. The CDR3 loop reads CASSSILLSNAFF. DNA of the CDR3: TGTGCCAGCAGCTCGATCCTACTGAGCAATGCTTTCTTT.

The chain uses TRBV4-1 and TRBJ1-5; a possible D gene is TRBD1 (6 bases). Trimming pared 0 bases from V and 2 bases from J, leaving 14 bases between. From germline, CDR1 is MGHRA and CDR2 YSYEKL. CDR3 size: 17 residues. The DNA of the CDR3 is TGCGCCAGCAGCCAAGATCATCAGGGGAGTGGCAATCAGCCCCAGCATTTT. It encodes CASSQDHQGSGNQPQHF.

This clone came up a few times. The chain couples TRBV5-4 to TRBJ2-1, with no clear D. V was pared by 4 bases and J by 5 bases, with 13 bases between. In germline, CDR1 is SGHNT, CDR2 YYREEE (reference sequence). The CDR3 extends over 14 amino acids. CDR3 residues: CASSPRSPDNEQFF. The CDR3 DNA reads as TGTGCCAGCAGCCCCCGATCGCCCGACAATGAGCAGTTCTTC.

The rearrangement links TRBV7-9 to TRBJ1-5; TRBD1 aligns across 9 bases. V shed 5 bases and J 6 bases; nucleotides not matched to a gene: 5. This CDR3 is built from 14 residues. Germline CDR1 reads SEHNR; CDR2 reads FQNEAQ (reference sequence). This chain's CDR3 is CASSGTGSAQPQHF. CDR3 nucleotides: TGTGCCAGCAGCGGGACAGGGTCGGCTCAGCCCCAGCATTTT.

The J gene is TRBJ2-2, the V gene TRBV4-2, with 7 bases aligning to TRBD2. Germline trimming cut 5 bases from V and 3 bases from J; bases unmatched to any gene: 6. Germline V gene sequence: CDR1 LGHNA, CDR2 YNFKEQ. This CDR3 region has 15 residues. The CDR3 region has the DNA TGTGCCAGCAGCGCCCGGGGGGTAGACACCGGGGAGCTGTTTTTT. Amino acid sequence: CASSARGVDTGELFF.

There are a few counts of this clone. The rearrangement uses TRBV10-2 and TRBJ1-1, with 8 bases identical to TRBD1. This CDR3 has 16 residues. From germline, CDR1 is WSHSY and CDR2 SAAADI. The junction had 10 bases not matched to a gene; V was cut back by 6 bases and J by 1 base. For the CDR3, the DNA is TGCGCCAGCAGATTTACACAGGGGGGCGCGAACACTGAAGCTTTCTTT. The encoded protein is CASRFTQGGANTEAFF.

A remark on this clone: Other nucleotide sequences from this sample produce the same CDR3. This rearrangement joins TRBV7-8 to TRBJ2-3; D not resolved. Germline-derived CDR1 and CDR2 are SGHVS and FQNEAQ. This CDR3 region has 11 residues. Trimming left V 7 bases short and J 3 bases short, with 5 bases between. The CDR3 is CASTSTDTQYF. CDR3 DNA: TGTGCCAGCACATCTACAGATACGCAGTATTTT.

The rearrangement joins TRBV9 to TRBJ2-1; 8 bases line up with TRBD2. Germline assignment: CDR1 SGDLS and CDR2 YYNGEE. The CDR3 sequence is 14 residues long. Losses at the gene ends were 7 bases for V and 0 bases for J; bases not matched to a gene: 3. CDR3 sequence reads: CASGSGSSYNEQFF. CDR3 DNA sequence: TGTGCCAGCGGAAGCGGGAGCTCCTACAATGAGCAGTTCTTC.

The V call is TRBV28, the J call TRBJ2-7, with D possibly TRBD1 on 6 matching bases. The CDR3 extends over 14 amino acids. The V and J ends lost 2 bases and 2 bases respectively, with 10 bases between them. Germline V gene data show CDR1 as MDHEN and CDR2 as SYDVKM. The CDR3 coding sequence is TGTGCCAGCAGTTTAGCAGGGGAAACCTACGAGCAGTACTTC. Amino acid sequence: CASSLAGETYEQYF.

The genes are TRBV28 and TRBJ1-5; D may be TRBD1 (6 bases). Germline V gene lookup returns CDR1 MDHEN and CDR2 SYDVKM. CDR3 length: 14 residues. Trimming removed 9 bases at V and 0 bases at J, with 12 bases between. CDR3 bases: TGTGCCAGTTGGTGGACAGATAGCAATCAGCCCCAGCATTTT. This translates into CASWWTDSNQPQHF.

CDR3 DNA: TGTGCCAGCAGTCTCCGGGGGGGCACAGATACGCAGTATTTT. This sequence encodes CASSLRGGTDTQYF. V gene TRBV28 combines with J gene TRBJ2-3; TRBD2 matches at 7 bases. After removal of 5 bases from V and 1 base from J, the junction contained 3 bases not matched to a gene. The germline V gene encodes CDR1 MDHEN and CDR2 SYDVKM. There are 14 residues in the CDR3.

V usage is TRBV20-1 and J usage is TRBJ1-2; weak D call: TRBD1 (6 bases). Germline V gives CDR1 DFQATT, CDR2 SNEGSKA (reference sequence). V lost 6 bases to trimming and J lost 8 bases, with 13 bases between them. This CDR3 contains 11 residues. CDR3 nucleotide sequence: TGCAGTGCGGGGGGGGGCGGGGGCTACACCTTC. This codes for CSAGGGGGYTF.

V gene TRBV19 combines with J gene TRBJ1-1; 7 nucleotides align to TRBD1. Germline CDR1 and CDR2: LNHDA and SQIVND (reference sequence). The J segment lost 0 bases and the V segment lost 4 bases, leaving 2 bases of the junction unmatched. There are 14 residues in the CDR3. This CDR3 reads CASSTDRMNTEAFF. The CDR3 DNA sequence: TGTGCCAGTAGTACGGACAGGATGAACACTGAAGCTTTCTTT.

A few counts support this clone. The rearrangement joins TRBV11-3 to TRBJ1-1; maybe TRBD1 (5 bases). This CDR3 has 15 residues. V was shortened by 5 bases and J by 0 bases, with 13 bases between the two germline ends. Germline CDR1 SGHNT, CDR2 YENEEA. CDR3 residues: CASSRGGQMNTEAFF. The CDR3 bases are TGTGCCAGCAGCCGGGGCGGGCAGATGAACACTGAAGCTTTCTTT.

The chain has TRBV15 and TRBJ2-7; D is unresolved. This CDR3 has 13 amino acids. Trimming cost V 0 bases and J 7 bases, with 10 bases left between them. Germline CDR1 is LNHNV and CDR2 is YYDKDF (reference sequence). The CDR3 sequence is CATSRDLTPEQYF. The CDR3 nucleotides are TGTGCCACCAGCAGAGATCTAACCCCGGAGCAGTACTTC.

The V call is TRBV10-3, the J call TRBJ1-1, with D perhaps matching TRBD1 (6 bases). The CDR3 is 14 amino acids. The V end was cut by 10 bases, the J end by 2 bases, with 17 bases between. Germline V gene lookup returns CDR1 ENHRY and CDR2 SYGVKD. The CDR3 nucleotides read TGTGCCACCGGCTCCGGGACAATTAACACTGAAGCTTTCTTT. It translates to CATGSGTINTEAFF.

Written as DNA, the CDR3 is TGTGCCAGCAGCTTAAACTGGGGACAGGATTACAATGAGCAGTTCTTC. The encoded protein is CASSLNWGQDYNEQFF. This chain joins TRBV7-9 and TRBJ2-1; 8 bases map to TRBD1. The germline V gene has CDR1 SEHNR and CDR2 FQNEAQ (reference sequence). Trimming cost V 2 bases and J 4 bases; bases outside gene matches: 7. The CDR3 sequence is 16 residues long.

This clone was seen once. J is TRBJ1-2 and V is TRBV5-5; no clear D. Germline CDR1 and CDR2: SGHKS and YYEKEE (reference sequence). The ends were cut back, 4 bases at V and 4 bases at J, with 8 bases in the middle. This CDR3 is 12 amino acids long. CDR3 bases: TGTGCCAGCAGCACAGATACCTATGGCTACACCTTC. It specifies CASSTDTYGYTF.

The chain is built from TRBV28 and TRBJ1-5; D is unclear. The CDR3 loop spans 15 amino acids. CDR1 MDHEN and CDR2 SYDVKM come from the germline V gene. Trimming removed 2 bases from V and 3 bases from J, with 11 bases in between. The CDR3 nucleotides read TGTGCCAGCAGTTTAATTAGTGGGGACAATCAGCCCCAGCATTTT. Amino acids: CASSLISGDNQPQHF.

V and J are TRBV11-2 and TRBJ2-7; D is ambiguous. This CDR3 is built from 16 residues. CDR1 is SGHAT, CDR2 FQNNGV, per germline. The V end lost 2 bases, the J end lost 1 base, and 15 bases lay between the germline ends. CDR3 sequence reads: CASSLYGVQTSYEQYF. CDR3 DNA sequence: TGTGCCAGCAGCTTATATGGCGTACAAACATCCTACGAGCAGTACTTC.

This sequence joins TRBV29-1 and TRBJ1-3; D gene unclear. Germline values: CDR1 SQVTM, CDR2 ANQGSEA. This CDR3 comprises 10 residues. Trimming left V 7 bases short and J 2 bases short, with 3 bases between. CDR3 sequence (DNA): TGCAGCGCAACTGGAAACACCATATATTTT. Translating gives CSATGNTIYF.

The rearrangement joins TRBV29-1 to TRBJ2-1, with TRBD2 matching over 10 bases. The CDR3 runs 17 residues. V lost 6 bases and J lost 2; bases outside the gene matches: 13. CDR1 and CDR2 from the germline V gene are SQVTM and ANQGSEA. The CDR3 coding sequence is TGCAGCGTCCAGGGCAAGCCCGGGACTAGCGCCTACAATGAGCAGTTCTTC. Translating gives CSVQGKPGTSAYNEQFF.